Below, 25 T cell receptor beta chains from the same sample are listed, as sequenced in a study of cytotoxic CD8 clonotypes in ibrutinib-treated CLL. Profiled with immunoSEQ multiplex PCR; TCRdb holds only in-frame clones, not every one. In the table there are fewer than 400,000 clones, roughly 70% of which are singletons. The sample in question was PBMCs, obtained after 36 months of ibrutinib treatment. These receptor sequences come from a human donor with chronic lymphocytic leukemia.

The V and J genes are TRBV10-3 and TRBJ2-5, with TRBD1 identical over 9 bases. Losses at the gene ends were 6 bases for V and 2 bases for J; bases not matched to a gene: 4. Germline lookup yields CDR1 ENHRY and CDR2 SYGVKD. The CDR3 extends over 14 amino acids. This CDR3 is CAIRETGGQETQYF. CDR3 coding DNA: TGTGCCATCAGGGAGACAGGGGGGCAAGAGACCCAGTACTTC.

The rearrangement joins TRBV27 to TRBJ2-7; no firm D call. Per germline, CDR1 MNHEY and CDR2 SMNVEV (reference sequence). The CDR3 is 15 residues long. Trimming removed 5 bases at V and 2 bases at J, with 16 bases between. CDR3 in amino acids: CASSLSPDQAYEQYF. CDR3 DNA sequence: TGTGCCAGCAGTCTTTCGCCGGATCAAGCCTACGAGCAGTACTTC.

V is TRBV15 and J is TRBJ2-7; D possibly matches TRBD1 or TRBD2 (5 bases each). In germline, CDR1 is LNHNV, CDR2 YYDKDF (reference sequence). V was trimmed by 5 bases and J by 2 bases, leaving 16 bases between them. The CDR3 extends over 15 amino acids. The CDR3 DNA is TGTGCCACCAGCGGCGAAAAAGAGGGGCCCTACGAGCAGTACTTC. Translating gives CATSGEKEGPYEQYF.

This chain connects TRBV7-3 to TRBJ2-3; D perhaps matches TRBD1 (7 bases). The germline V and J ends were trimmed by 5 bases and 4 bases, with 19 bases remaining between them. This CDR3 comprises 16 residues. Germline V lookup: CDR1 SGHTA, CDR2 FQGTGA. The CDR3 loop reads CASSPDVGRGADTQYF. The CDR3 DNA follows: TGTGCCAGCAGCCCCGACGTCGGCAGGGGGGCAGATACGCAGTATTTT.

V and J are TRBV2 and TRBJ1-4; 7 bases align to TRBD1. The CDR3 is 14 amino acids. Germline-derived CDR1 and CDR2 are SNHLY and FYNNEI. Trimming cost V 11 bases and J 5 bases; bases outside gene matches: 11. The DNA of the CDR3 is TGTGCCTCAAAAAATCCAGGGGGAAATGAAAAACTGTTTTTT. The encoded protein is CASKNPGGNEKLFF.

The CDR3 loop reads CASSPYGQVTEAFF. For the CDR3, the DNA is TGTGCCAGCAGCCCATACGGACAGGTCACTGAAGCTTTCTTT. The V call is TRBV7-9, the J call TRBJ1-1; 7 nucleotides line up with TRBD1. Trimming took 5 bases from V and 4 from J; bases not matched to a gene: 7. Germline V gene sequence: CDR1 SEHNR, CDR2 FQNEAQ (reference sequence). CDR3 length equals 14 residues.

V usage is TRBV4-1 and J usage is TRBJ2-2, with 11 bases fitting TRBD2. CDR1 and CDR2 from the germline V gene are MGHRA and YSYEKL. The J segment lost 7 bases and the V segment lost 11 bases, leaving 9 bases of the junction unmatched. The CDR3 is 14 residues long. CDR3 region: CASRLAGFDGELFF. The CDR3 nucleotides are TGCGCCTCTCGACTAGCGGGGTTCGACGGGGAGCTGTTTTTT.

V gene TRBV4-1 combines with J gene TRBJ1-4, with D unresolved. This CDR3 is 16 amino acids long. V was trimmed by 0 bases and J by 7 bases, leaving 15 bases between them. The germline V gene has CDR1 MGHRA and CDR2 YSYEKL. The DNA of the CDR3 is TGCGCCAGCAGCCAAGAAAACGCCAGGACGGTTGAAAAACTGTTTTTT. Translation: CASSQENARTVEKLFF.

This clone was found once. The chain is built from TRBV11-2 and TRBJ2-7; no reliable D call. CDR1 and CDR2 from the germline V gene are SGHAT and FQNNGV. The CDR3 is made up of 15 amino acids. V was shortened by 3 bases and J by 0 bases, with 12 bases between the two germline ends. The CDR3 DNA reads TGTGCCAGCAGCTTGGCCCAGAAGGGCTCCTACGAGCAGTACTTC. Its protein product is CASSLAQKGSYEQYF.

The chain is built from TRBV4-2 and TRBJ2-2; 15 positions match TRBD2. The CDR3 sequence is 19 residues long. Per the germline V gene, CDR1 is LGHNA and CDR2 is YNFKEQ. V lost 0 bases, J lost 3 bases, and 5 bases stayed unmatched. For the CDR3, the DNA is TGTGCCAGCAGCCAAGAAGGACTAGCGGGGGGGCCGTACACCGGGGAGCTGTTTTTT. Translated: CASSQEGLAGGPYTGELFF.

V usage is TRBV13 and J usage is TRBJ1-4, with 9 bases that match TRBD1. Germline CDR1 and CDR2: PRHDT and FYEKMQ (reference sequence). With 4 bases clipped from V and 3 bases from J, the junction kept 6 bases outside the gene matches. The CDR3 loop spans 16 amino acids. The CDR3 is CASSSHTGGSNEKLFF. The CDR3 DNA reads as TGTGCCAGCAGCTCCCATACAGGGGGCTCTAATGAAAAACTGTTTTTT.

This sequence joins TRBV6-9 and TRBJ2-1, with TRBD2 matching 8 bases. The junction had 12 bases not matched to a gene; V was cut back by 6 bases and J by 8 bases. Germline V gene data show CDR1 as MNHGY and CDR2 as SVAAGI. The CDR3 covers 15 residues. Here the CDR3 reads CASRHFGLASHEQFF. DNA for the CDR3: TGTGCCAGCAGACACTTCGGACTAGCTTCCCATGAGCAGTTCTTC.

This chain uses TRBV7-3 with TRBJ2-1; 7 nucleotides line up with TRBD2. This CDR3 comprises 15 residues. After removal of 2 bases from V and 8 bases from J, the junction contained 9 bases not matched to a gene. Germline assignment: CDR1 SGHTA and CDR2 FQGTGA. CDR3 DNA sequence: TGTGCCAGCAGCTTAGGATTGGGAGGGTTCGATGAGCAGTTCTTC. It is translated as CASSLGLGGFDEQFF.

This chain joins TRBV7-2 and TRBJ2-5; no definite D call. Germline lookup yields CDR1 SGHTA and CDR2 FQGNSA. Trimming removed 0 bases from V and 4 bases from J, with 9 bases in between. The CDR3 runs 14 residues. The CDR3 loop reads CASSLAGPGETQYF. The DNA for the CDR3 is TGTGCCAGCAGCTTAGCAGGACCTGGAGAGACCCAGTACTTC. The full variable domain, with the rest looked up from reference TRBV7-2 and TRBJ2-5, is GAGVSQSPSNKVTEKGKDVELRCDPISGHTALYWYRQSLGQGLEFLIYFQGNSAPDKSGLPSDRFSAERTGGSVSTLTIQRTQQEDSAVYLCASSLAGPGETQYFGPGTRLLVL.

The chain combines TRBV5-1 with TRBJ2-3; D perhaps matches TRBD1 (6 bases). Germline V gene lookup returns CDR1 SGHRS and CDR2 YFSETQ. V lost 4 bases, J lost 11 bases, and 17 bases lay in between. The CDR3 is 13 residues long. As DNA, the CDR3 is TGCGCCAGCAGCGCCGATACAGGGTCGAGGCAGTATTTT. Translation gives CASSADTGSRQYF.

This clone was seen more than once but under ten times. The chain has TRBV11-2 and TRBJ2-3; D gene unclear. Germline V gives CDR1 SGHAT, CDR2 FQNNGV. The CDR3 is made up of 15 amino acids. Trimming took 6 bases from V and 3 from J, leaving 16 bases between them. For the CDR3, the DNA is TGTGCCAGCAGGCCCCAGCGACTCAAAACAGATACGCAGTATTTT. Amino acid sequence: CASRPQRLKTDTQYF. The full variable domain, in which reference TRBV11-2 and TRBJ2-3 provide the parts outside the CDR3, is EAGVAQSPRYKIIEKRQSVAFWCNPISGHATLYWYQQILGQGPKLLIQFQNNGVVDDSQLPKDRFSAERLKGVDSTLKIQPAKLEDSAVYLCASRPQRLKTDTQYFGPGTRLTVL.

The DNA for the CDR3 is TGTGCCAGCAGCTTAGCCCGGACAGGGGGCATTGAGCAGTTCTTC. Translation: CASSLARTGGIEQFF. V usage is TRBV7-6 and J usage is TRBJ2-1, with 11 bases fitting TRBD1. Germline V CDR1 and CDR2: SGHVS, FNYEAQ. Trimming cost V 0 bases and J 9 bases; bases outside gene matches: 4. The CDR3 extends over 15 amino acids.

The chain employs TRBV27 and TRBJ2-7, with 7 bases that match TRBD2. The junction had 15 bases not matched to a gene; V was cut back by 4 bases and J by 6 bases. CDR1 and CDR2 (germline): MNHEY, SMNVEV (reference sequence). This CDR3 has 16 amino acids. The CDR3 DNA reads TGTGCCAGCAGTTCCGCGCTAGCGGACGTGGCGCTCGAGCAGTACTTC. It codes for CASSSALADVALEQYF.

CDR3 nucleotides: TGTGCCAGCAGCGCTAGCGGTCGGGTAGATACGCAGTATTTT. The encoded protein is CASSASGRVDTQYF. The V gene is TRBV9, the J gene TRBJ2-3; 7 bases fit TRBD2. The CDR3 spans 14 residues. Per germline, CDR1 SGDLS and CDR2 YYNGEE. J gave up 5 bases and V 3 bases, and 6 bases lay outside the gene matches.

V usage is TRBV18 and J usage is TRBJ2-5; 12 bases line up with TRBD2. Germline CDR1 KGHSH, CDR2 LQKENI. CDR3 length: 17 amino acids. With 0 bases clipped from V and 1 base from J, the junction kept 3 bases outside the gene matches. The CDR3 region is CASSPPLAGGPQETQYF. In nucleotides, the CDR3 is TGTGCCAGCTCACCACCTCTAGCGGGAGGGCCCCAAGAGACCCAGTACTTC.

The rearrangement uses TRBV19 and TRBJ2-3, with D uncertain. V lost 7 bases, J lost 1 base, and 9 bases lay in between. CDR1 and CDR2 from the germline V gene are LNHDA and SQIVND (reference sequence). This CDR3 has 13 amino acids. This chain's CDR3 is CASTKIGTDTQYF. In DNA form, the CDR3 reads TGTGCCAGTACCAAAATCGGCACAGATACGCAGTATTTT.

The J gene is TRBJ2-1, the V gene TRBV11-2, with 8 bases aligning to TRBD2. CDR1 is SGHAT and CDR2 is FQNNGV in the germline V gene. The CDR3 contains 15 residues. J gave up 8 bases and V 2 bases, and 8 bases lay outside the gene matches. CDR3 bases: TGTGCCAGCAGCTTACGGGAGCGGGGGCGGGATGAGCAGTTCTTC. The encoded protein is CASSLRERGRDEQFF.

The genes are TRBV4-3 and TRBJ2-2; D assignment may be TRBD1 or TRBD2 (5 bases each). The CDR3 length is 16 residues. Germline CDR1 LGHNA, CDR2 YSLEER. Trimming pared 0 bases from V and 3 bases from J, leaving 11 bases between. The CDR3 nucleotides are TGCGCCAGCAGCCAAGACCCGGGACCCTACACCGGGGAGCTGTTTTTT. Its translation is CASSQDPGPYTGELFF.

On this clone itself: This sample also contains other DNA sequences that code for the same CDR3. V and J are TRBV7-2 and TRBJ2-7; 9 nucleotides align to TRBD2. Germline V CDR1 and CDR2: SGHTA, FQGNSA. The CDR3 is made up of 15 amino acids. J was trimmed by 1 base and V by 5 bases; bases with no gene match: 6. CDR3 residues: CASSLLAGSSYEQYF. DNA for the CDR3: TGTGCCAGCAGCCTTCTAGCGGGAAGTTCCTACGAGCAGTACTTC.

The V and J genes are TRBV5-4 and TRBJ1-2; D not resolved. Germline V gene sequence: CDR1 SGHNT, CDR2 YYREEE (reference sequence). The CDR3 totals 13 residues. Trimming stripped 0 bases from V and 3 bases from J, with 6 bases between. The CDR3 DNA reads as TGTGCCAGCAGCTTGGGATCTCACTATGGCTACACCTTC. Its protein product is CASSLGSHYGYTF. The complete variable domain, with remaining parts taken from reference TRBV5-4 and TRBJ1-2, reads ETGVTQSPTHLIKTRGQQVTLRCSSQSGHNTVSWYQQALGQGPQFIFQYYREEENGRGNFPPRFSGLQFPNYSSELNVNALELDDSALYLCASSLGSHYGYTFGSGTRLTVV.